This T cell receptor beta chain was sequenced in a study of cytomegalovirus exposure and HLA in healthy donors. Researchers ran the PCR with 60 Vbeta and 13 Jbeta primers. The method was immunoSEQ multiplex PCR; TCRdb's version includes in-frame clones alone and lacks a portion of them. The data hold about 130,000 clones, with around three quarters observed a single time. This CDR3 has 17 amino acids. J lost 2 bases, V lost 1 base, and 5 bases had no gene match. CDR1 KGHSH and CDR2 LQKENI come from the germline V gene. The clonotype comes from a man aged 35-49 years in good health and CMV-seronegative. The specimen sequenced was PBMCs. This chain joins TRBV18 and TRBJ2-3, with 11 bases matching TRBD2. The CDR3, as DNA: TGTGCCAGCTCACCACTCCGACTAGCGGGGAACACAGATACGCAGTATTTT. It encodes CASSPLRLAGNTDTQYF.